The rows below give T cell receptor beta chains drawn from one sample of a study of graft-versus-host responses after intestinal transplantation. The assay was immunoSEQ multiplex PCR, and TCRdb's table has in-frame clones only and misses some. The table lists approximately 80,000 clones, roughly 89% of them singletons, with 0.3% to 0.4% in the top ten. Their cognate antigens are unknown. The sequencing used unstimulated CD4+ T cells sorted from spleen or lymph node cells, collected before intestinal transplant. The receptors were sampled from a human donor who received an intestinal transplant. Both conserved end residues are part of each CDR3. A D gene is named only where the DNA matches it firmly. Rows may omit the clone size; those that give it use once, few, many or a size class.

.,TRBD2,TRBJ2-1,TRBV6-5,CASSPLRGGHNEQFF,TGTGCCAGCAGTCCTCTGCGGGGGGGCCACAATGAGCAGTTCTTC
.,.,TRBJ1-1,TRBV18,CASSPLGKAEAFF,TGTGCCAGCTCACCTCTAGGCAAGGCTGAAGCTTTCTTT
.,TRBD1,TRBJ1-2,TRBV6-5,CASRTRGRGYTF,TGTGCCAGCAGAACCAGGGGGCGAGGCTACACCTTC
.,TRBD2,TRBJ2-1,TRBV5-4,CASSLGGLAGYNEQFF,TGTGCCAGCAGCTTGGGTGGACTAGCGGGTTACAATGAGCAGTTCTTC
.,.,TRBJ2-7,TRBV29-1,CSVEDSLASYF,TGCAGCGTTGAAGATAGTCTAGCGAGTTACTTC
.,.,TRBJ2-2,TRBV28,CASSYSFSGELFF,TGTGCCAGCAGTTACAGTTTCTCCGGGGAGCTGTTTTTT
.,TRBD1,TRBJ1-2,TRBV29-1,CSVVFPGQMYGYTF,TGCAGCGTTGTTTTTCCGGGACAGATGTATGGCTACACCTTC
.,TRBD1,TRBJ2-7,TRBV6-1,CASSGYRGPYEQYF,TGTGCCAGCAGTGGGTACAGGGGGCCATACGAGCAGTACTTC
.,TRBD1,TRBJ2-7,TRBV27,CASSPVGQGPSYEQYF,TGTGCCAGCAGTCCCGTGGGACAGGGGCCCTCCTACGAGCAGTACTTC
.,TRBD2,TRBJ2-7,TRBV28,CASSWGLAGSEQYF,TGTGCCAGCAGTTGGGGACTAGCGGGATCCGAGCAGTACTTC
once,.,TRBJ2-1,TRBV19,CASSIGGDYNEQFF,TGTGCCAGTTCAATCGGAGGGGACTACAATGAGCAGTTCTTC
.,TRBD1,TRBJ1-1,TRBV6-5,CASSYLGTGPTEAFF,TGTGCCAGCAGTTACTTGGGGACAGGGCCCACTGAAGCTTTCTTT
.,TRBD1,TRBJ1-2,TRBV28,CASGTGDYGYTF,TGTGCCAGTGGAACAGGGGACTATGGCTACACCTTC
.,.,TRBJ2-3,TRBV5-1,CASSYRVTDTQYF,TGCGCCAGCAGCTACCGGGTCACAGATACGCAGTATTTT
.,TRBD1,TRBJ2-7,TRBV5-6,CASSLAFYDSTDRAYEQYF,TGTGCCAGCAGCTTGGCCTTTTATGATTCGACGGACAGGGCTTACGAGCAGTACTTC
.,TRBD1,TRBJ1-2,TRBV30,CAWRQGGQGLNYGYTF,TGTGCCTGGCGCCAGGGCGGACAGGGCTTAAACTATGGCTACACCTTC
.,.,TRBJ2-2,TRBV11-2,CASSLASSAGELFF,TGTGCCAGCAGCTTAGCGAGTTCCGCCGGGGAGCTGTTTTTT
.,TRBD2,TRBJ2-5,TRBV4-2,CASSQGLAGETQYF,TGTGCCAGCAGCCAAGGACTAGCGGGAGAGACCCAGTACTTC
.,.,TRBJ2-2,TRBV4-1,CASSPVPGELFF,TGCGCCAGCAGCCCCGTCCCCGGGGAGCTGTTTTTT
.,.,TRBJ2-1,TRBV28,CASSLFGAYNEQFF,TGTGCCAGCAGTTTATTTGGGGCTTACAATGAGCAGTTCTTC
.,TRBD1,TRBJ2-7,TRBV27,CASSFRPPGQGGYEQYF,TGTGCCAGCAGTTTCCGCCCTCCGGGACAGGGAGGCTACGAGCAGTACTTC
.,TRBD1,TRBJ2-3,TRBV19,CASSTSGTGVADTQYF,TGTGCCAGTAGTACCTCCGGGACAGGGGTTGCAGATACGCAGTATTTT
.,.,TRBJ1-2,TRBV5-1,CASSLDSPNYGYTF,TGCGCCAGCAGCTTGGACAGCCCTAACTATGGCTACACCTTC
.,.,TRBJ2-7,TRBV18,CASSPLERGEQYF,TGTGCCAGCTCACCACTCGAGCGAGGGGAGCAGTACTTC
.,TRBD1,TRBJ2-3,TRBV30,CAWSVHRGADTQYF,TGTGCCTGGAGTGTACACAGGGGTGCAGATACGCAGTATTTT
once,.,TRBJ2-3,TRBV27,CASSPDRGPDTQYF,TGTGCCAGCAGTCCGGACAGAGGTCCAGATACGCAGTATTTT
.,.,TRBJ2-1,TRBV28,CASSLSAASPPHEQFF,TGTGCCAGCAGTTTATCTGCGGCCTCACCCCCCCATGAGCAGTTCTTC
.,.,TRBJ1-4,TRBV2,CASSEPGQKGKLFF,TGTGCCAGCAGTGAACCCGGACAGAAAGGAAAACTGTTTTTT
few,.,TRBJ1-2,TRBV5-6,CASSLGSNNYGYTF,TGTGCCAGCAGCTTGGGGAGCAATAACTATGGCTACACCTTC
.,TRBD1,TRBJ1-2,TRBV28,CASRYSGQGNYGYTF,TGTGCCAGCAGGTATTCGGGACAGGGGAACTATGGCTACACCTTC
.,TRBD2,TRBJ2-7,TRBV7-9,CASSALAGVGHEQYF,TGTGCCAGCAGCGCACTAGCGGGAGTGGGCCACGAGCAGTACTTC
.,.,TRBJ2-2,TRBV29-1,CSVGEPGGPTATGELFF,TGCAGCGTGGGGGAACCCGGGGGACCCACAGCCACCGGGGAGCTGTTTTTT
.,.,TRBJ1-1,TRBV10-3,CAISGTVAGGAFF,TGTGCCATCAGTGGGACAGTGGCGGGGGGAGCTTTCTTT
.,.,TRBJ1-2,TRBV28,CASSPGGRGYTF,TGTGCCAGCAGTCCGGGGGGGAGAGGCTACACCTTC